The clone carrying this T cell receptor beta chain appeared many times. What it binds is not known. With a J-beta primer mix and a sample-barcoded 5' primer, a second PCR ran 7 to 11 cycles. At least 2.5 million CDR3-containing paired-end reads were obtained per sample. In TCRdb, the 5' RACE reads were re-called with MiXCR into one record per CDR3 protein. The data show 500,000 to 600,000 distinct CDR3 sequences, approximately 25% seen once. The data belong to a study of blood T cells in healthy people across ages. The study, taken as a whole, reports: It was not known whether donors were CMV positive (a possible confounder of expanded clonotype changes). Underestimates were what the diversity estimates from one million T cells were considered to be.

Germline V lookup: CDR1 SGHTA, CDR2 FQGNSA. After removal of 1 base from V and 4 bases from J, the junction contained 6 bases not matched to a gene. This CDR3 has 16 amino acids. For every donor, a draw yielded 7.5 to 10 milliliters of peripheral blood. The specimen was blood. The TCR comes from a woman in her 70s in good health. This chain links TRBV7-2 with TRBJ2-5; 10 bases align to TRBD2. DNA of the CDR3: TGTGCCAGCAGCTTAGGGAGCGGGGGGGCAGGAGAGACCCAGTACTTC. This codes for CASSLGSGGAGETQYF.